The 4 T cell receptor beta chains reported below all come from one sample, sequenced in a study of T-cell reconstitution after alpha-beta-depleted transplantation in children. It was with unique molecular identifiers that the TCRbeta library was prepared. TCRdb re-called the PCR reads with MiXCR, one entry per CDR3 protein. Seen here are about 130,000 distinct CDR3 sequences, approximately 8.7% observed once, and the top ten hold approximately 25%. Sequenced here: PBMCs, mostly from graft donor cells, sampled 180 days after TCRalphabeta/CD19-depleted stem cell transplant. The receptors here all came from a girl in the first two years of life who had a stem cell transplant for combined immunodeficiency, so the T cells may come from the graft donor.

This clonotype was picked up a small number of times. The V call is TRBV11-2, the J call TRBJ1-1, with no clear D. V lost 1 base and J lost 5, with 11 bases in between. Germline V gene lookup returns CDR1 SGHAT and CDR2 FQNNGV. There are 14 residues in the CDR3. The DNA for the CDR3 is TGTGCCAGCAGCTTAGCGGTGGGAGCGACTGAAGCTTTCTTT. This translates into CASSLAVGATEAFF.

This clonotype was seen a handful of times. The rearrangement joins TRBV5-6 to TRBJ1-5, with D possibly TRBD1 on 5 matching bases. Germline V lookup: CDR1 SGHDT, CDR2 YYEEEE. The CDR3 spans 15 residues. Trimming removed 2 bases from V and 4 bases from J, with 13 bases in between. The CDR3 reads CASSFYRIGNQPQHF. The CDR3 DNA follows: TGTGCCAGCAGCTTCTACAGGATTGGAAATCAGCCCCAGCATTTT. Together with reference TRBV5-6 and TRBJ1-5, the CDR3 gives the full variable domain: DAGVTQSPTHLIKTRGQQVTLRCSPKSGHDTVSWYQQALGQGPQFIFQYYEEEERQRGNFPDRFSGHQFPNYSSELNVNALLLGDSALYLCASSFYRIGNQPQHFGDGTRLSIL.

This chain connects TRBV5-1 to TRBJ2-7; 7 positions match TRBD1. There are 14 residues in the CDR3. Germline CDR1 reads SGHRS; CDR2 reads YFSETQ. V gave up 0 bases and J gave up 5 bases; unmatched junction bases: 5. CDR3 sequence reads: CASSLGQGPNEQYF. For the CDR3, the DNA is TGCGCCAGCAGCTTGGGACAGGGCCCTAACGAGCAGTACTTC.

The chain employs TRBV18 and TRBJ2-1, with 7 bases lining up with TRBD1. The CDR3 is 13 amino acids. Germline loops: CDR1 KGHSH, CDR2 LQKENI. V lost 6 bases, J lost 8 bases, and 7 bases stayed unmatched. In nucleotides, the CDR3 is TGTGCCAGCTCGTACAGGGGTCGGGATGAGCAGTTCTTC. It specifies CASSYRGRDEQFF. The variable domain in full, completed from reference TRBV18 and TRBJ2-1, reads NAGVMQNPRHLVRRRGQEARLRCSPMKGHSHVYWYRQLPEEGLKFMVYLQKENIIDESGMPKERFSAEFPKEGPSILRIQQVVRGDSAAYFCASSYRGRDEQFFGPGTRLTVL.